One and the same sample provided the 20 T cell receptor beta chains below, sequenced in a study of OX40 agonist ivuxolimab in advanced cancers. TCRdb's table, derived via immunoSEQ multiplex PCR, lists solely in-frame clones and lacks some. The sample contains around 77,000 clones, approximately 89% of which appear only once. Sequencing was performed on CD4+ or CD8+ T cells sorted from blood, taken in a trial of the OX40 agonist ivuxolimab. The receptor set was obtained from an adult with an advanced solid tumor such as melanoma, head and neck, liver or kidney cancer.

This chain connects TRBV19 to TRBJ2-5, with D perhaps assigned TRBD1 or TRBD2 (5 bases each). The CDR3 sequence is 14 residues long. CDR1 and CDR2 (germline): LNHDA, SQIVND (reference sequence). Trimming shortened V by 4 bases and J by 10 bases, and 19 bases separated the two germline ends. The CDR3 DNA sequence: TGTGCCAGTAGTAGAGGCAGGGACCGTGGAGGCCAGTACTTC. It yields the protein CASSRGRDRGGQYF.

This clone was observed a few times. The gene calls are TRBV10-2 and TRBJ2-5; 13 bases agree with TRBD2. CDR1 WSHSY and CDR2 SAAADI come from the germline V gene. V was clipped by 2 bases and J by 4 bases; unmatched bases: 7. This CDR3 comprises 17 residues. CDR3 loop: CASSETSGGAFGETQYF. DNA for the CDR3: TGCGCCAGCAGTGAGACTAGCGGGGGGGCCTTCGGAGAGACCCAGTACTTC.

The chain uses TRBV14 and TRBJ2-3; a possible D gene is TRBD2 (6 bases). CDR1 SGHDN and CDR2 FVKESK come from the germline V gene. This CDR3 region has 16 residues. Trimming left V 3 bases short and J 2 bases short, with 15 bases between. Here the CDR3 DNA reads TGTGCCAGCAGCCATCTTGGGGGGAGCCCCACAGATACGCAGTATTTT. Translated: CASSHLGGSPTDTQYF.

The rearrangement joins TRBV6-4 to TRBJ2-6, with unresolved D. The CDR3 runs 14 residues. CDR1 and CDR2 from the germline V gene are MRHNA and SNTAGT. Trimming removed 4 bases from V and 5 bases from J, with 9 bases in between. The CDR3 DNA reads TGTGCCAGCAGTGCGCAAGGAAGGGCCAACGTCCTGACTTTC. Protein sequence: CASSAQGRANVLTF.

V is TRBV10-3 and J is TRBJ1-2; tentative D call: TRBD1 (5 bases). CDR1 and CDR2 from the germline V gene are ENHRY and SYGVKD. V lost 3 bases and J lost 10, with 9 bases in between. CDR3 length: 11 residues. Here the CDR3 DNA reads TGTGCCATCAGTGAAGGGGTAGTCTACACCTTC. Its protein product is CAISEGVVYTF.

The rearrangement uses TRBV5-1 and TRBJ2-2, with a possible D match to TRBD1 (6 bases). V lost 4 bases to trimming and J lost 4 bases, with 11 bases between them. The CDR3 covers 14 residues. CDR1 SGHRS and CDR2 YFSETQ come from the germline V gene. The CDR3 DNA follows: TGCGCCAGCAGCGGGGCAGGGGTCACCGGGGAGCTGTTTTTT. This codes for CASSGAGVTGELFF.

This clone has more than one count but fewer than ten. The chain couples TRBV18 to TRBJ1-5; TRBD1 matches at 7 bases. Germline trimming cut 3 bases from V and 2 bases from J; bases unmatched to any gene: 7. Germline CDR1 KGHSH, CDR2 LQKENI. The CDR3 runs 16 residues. The CDR3 protein is CASSPAGTAGNQPQHF. As DNA, the CDR3 is TGTGCCAGCTCACCCGCCGGGACAGCTGGCAATCAGCCCCAGCATTTT.

V gene TRBV28 combines with J gene TRBJ1-2; weak D call: TRBD1 (5 bases). This CDR3 contains 14 residues. V lost 7 bases to trimming and J lost 4 bases, with 16 bases between them. Germline CDR1 reads MDHEN; CDR2 reads SYDVKM. The DNA of the CDR3 is TGTGCCAGCATGCCGCCAGGGCTGGTCTATGGCTACACCTTC. Translating gives CASMPPGLVYGYTF.

The chain recombines TRBV30 with TRBJ2-7, with 8 bases lining up with TRBD1. V shed 2 bases and J 7 bases; nucleotides not matched to a gene: 13. CDR3 length: 15 residues. Germline CDR1 GTSNPN, CDR2 SVGIG (reference sequence). The CDR3 loop reads CAWSFYGTGTQEQYF. For the CDR3, the DNA is TGTGCCTGGAGTTTCTACGGGACAGGAACGCAGGAGCAGTACTTC.

This clone appeared a single time. This rearrangement joins TRBV25-1 to TRBJ2-1, with D possibly being TRBD2 (6 bases). CDR3 size: 15 residues. The V and J ends lost 2 bases and 5 bases respectively, with 13 bases between them. Germline CDR1 reads MGHDK; CDR2 reads SYGVNS. CDR3 amino acids: CASSEPRDFNNEQFF. The CDR3 DNA is TGTGCCAGCAGTGAACCCCGGGACTTCAACAATGAGCAGTTCTTC. The full variable domain, its missing parts supplied by reference TRBV25-1 and TRBJ2-1, is EADIYQTPRYLVIGTGKKITLECSQTMGHDKMYWYQQDPGMELHLIHYSYGVNSTEKGDLSSESTVSRIRTEHFPLTLESARPSHTSQYLCASSEPRDFNNEQFFGPGTRLTVL.

The chain has TRBV30 and TRBJ1-2; 9 bases align to TRBD1. This CDR3 has 14 amino acids. CDR1 is GTSNPN and CDR2 is SVGIG in the germline V gene (reference sequence). V lost 2 bases to trimming and J lost 4 bases; unmatched junction nucleotides: 5. The CDR3 nucleotides are TGTGCCTGGAGTCCGGACAGGGGACCCTATGGCTACACCTTC. Its protein is CAWSPDRGPYGYTF. Full variable domain (rest looked up from reference TRBV30 and TRBJ1-2): SQTIHQWPATLVQPVGSPLSLECTVEGTSNPNLYWYRQAAGRGLQLLFYSVGIGQISSEVPQNLSASRPQDRQFILSSKKLLLSDSGFYLCAWSPDRGPYGYTFGSGTRLTVV.

The V and J genes are TRBV5-4 and TRBJ2-3, with D possibly TRBD2 on 6 matching bases. Germline lookup yields CDR1 SGHNT and CDR2 YYREEE (reference sequence). The length of the CDR3 is 14 residues. V lost 8 bases and J 1 base, leaving 14 bases between the germline ends. This chain's CDR3 is CASSGGGGTDTQYF. CDR3 nucleotides: TGTGCCAGTTCGGGTGGAGGGGGCACAGATACGCAGTATTTT.

The chain uses TRBV10-3 and TRBJ1-6; 7 nucleotides line up with TRBD1. CDR3 size: 15 residues. J was trimmed by 9 bases and V by 3 bases; bases with no gene match: 8. In germline, CDR1 is ENHRY, CDR2 SYGVKD. CDR3 nucleotide sequence: TGTGCCATCAGTGAAAGGGGGCAGGTTGGTTCACCCCTCCACTTT. Its protein is CAISERGQVGSPLHF.

J is TRBJ1-5 and V is TRBV10-3; tentatively, D is TRBD1 (5 bases). V lost 3 bases and J lost 2, with 8 bases in between. The CDR3 has 14 residues. Germline V lookup: CDR1 ENHRY, CDR2 SYGVKD. The CDR3 protein is CAISDRGGNQPQHF. For the CDR3, the DNA is TGTGCCATCAGTGATAGAGGGGGCAATCAGCCCCAGCATTTT.

This chain joins TRBV27 and TRBJ1-2; a weak D match, TRBD1 (6 bases). Germline CDR1 is MNHEY and CDR2 is SMNVEV (reference sequence). The CDR3 is made up of 17 amino acids. V was cut by 2 bases and J by 4 bases, with 20 bases left in between. CDR3 DNA: TGTGCCAGCAGTTTAGAGGGGGGGGGATCGGACGTCTATGGCTACACCTTC. Amino acids: CASSLEGGGSDVYGYTF.

The chain carries TRBV5-1 and TRBJ2-6, with TRBD1 identical over 10 bases. The CDR3 extends over 17 amino acids. Germline CDR1 and CDR2: SGHRS and YFSETQ. V lost 1 base to trimming and J lost 2 bases; unmatched junction nucleotides: 3. The CDR3 sequence: CASSLLGQGTGANVLTF. The CDR3 DNA reads as TGCGCCAGCAGCTTGTTGGGACAGGGGACTGGGGCCAACGTCCTGACTTTC.

The V call is TRBV11-2, the J call TRBJ1-5; TRBD1 matches at 10 bases. The germline V gene has CDR1 SGHAT and CDR2 FQNNGV. CDR3 length: 15 amino acids. Unmatched junction bases numbered 3, after V lost 1 base and J lost 6 bases. The CDR3 DNA reads as TGTGCCAGCAGCTTAGGGACAGGGGGGGGTCAGCCCCAGCATTTT. Its translation: CASSLGTGGGQPQHF.

The chain links TRBV7-9 to TRBJ2-7; no definite D call. V was pared by 5 bases and J by 2 bases, with 13 bases between. The CDR3 has 14 amino acids. CDR1 is SEHNR and CDR2 is FQNEAQ in the germline V gene (reference sequence). The CDR3 loop reads CASSADTAPYEQYF. The CDR3 nucleotides read TGTGCCAGCAGCGCAGACACGGCTCCCTACGAGCAGTACTTC.

This clone occurred a few times. This chain joins TRBV7-2 and TRBJ1-2; a possible D gene is TRBD1 (6 bases). Trimming took off 4 bases at V and 4 bases at J, with 10 bases between the two ends. From germline, CDR1 is SGHTA and CDR2 FQGNSA. This CDR3 has 13 amino acids. The CDR3 loop is CASSSGAGYGYTF. CDR3 bases: TGTGCCAGCAGCTCAGGGGCGGGCTATGGCTACACCTTC.

This sequence joins TRBV18 and TRBJ1-4; 8 bases are a match to TRBD1. J was trimmed by 8 bases and V by 2 bases; bases with no gene match: 4. The germline gives CDR1 KGHSH, CDR2 LQKENI. The CDR3 is made up of 14 amino acids. This chain's CDR3 is CASSPGTGGEKLFF. CDR3 sequence (DNA): TGTGCCAGCTCACCAGGCACAGGGGGGGAAAAACTGTTTTTT.